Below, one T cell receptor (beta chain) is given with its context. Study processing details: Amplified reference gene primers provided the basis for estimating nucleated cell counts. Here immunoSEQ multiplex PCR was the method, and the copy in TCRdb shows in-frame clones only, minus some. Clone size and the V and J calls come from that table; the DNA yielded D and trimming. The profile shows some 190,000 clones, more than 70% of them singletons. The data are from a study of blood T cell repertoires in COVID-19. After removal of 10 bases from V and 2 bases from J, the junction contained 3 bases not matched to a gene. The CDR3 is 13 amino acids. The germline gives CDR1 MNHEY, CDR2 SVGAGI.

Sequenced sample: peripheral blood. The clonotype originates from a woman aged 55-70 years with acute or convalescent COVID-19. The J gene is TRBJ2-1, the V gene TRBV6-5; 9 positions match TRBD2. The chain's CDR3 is CATREGPYNEQFF. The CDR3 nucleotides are TGTGCCACGCGGGAGGGGCCCTACAATGAGCAGTTCTTC.